The text below deals with one TCR beta chain. The CDR3 contains 13 residues. Looked up from germline, CDR1 is SQVTM and CDR2 is ANQGSEA. With V trimmed by 6 bases and J by 6 bases, 9 bases remained unmatched. The sample comes from a study of OX40 agonist ivuxolimab in advanced cancers. Sequencing used immunoSEQ multiplex PCR; TCRdb keeps in-frame clones, though not all of them. The sample holds 70,000 to 80,000 clones, roughly 80% seen once. Sample: CD4+ or CD8+ T cells sorted from blood, taken in a trial of the OX40 agonist ivuxolimab. The sequence was collected from an adult with an advanced solid tumor such as melanoma, head and neck, liver or kidney cancer. V and J are TRBV29-1 and TRBJ1-2, with TRBD1 matching 8 bases. CDR3 residues: CSVGQGGLDGYTF. CDR3 in DNA: TGCAGCGTAGGACAGGGCGGTCTAGATGGCTACACCTTC.